The 26 T cell receptor beta chains below were found in one sample sequenced in a study of cytomegalovirus exposure and HLA in healthy donors. PCR primers comprised 60 Vbeta and 13 Jbeta primers. Method: immunoSEQ multiplex PCR; TCRdb's copy keeps in-frame clones and lacks some. Among over 85,000 clones, around 77% were seen once, and the ten largest hold roughly 3%. The sequenced material came from PBMCs. The source of these receptors is a man in his forties in good health and CMV-seronegative.

The chain recombines TRBV28 with TRBJ2-2, with D unclear. V was trimmed by 3 bases and J by 1 base, leaving 6 bases between them. The germline V gene has CDR1 MDHEN and CDR2 SYDVKM. This CDR3 spans 14 amino acids. The CDR3 sequence: CASSFTRNTGELFF. For the CDR3, the DNA is TGTGCCAGCAGTTTTACCAGGAACACCGGGGAGCTGTTTTTT. The full variable domain, its missing parts supplied by reference TRBV28 and TRBJ2-2, is DVKVTQSSRYLVKRTGEKVFLECVQDMDHENMFWYRQDPGLGLRLIYFSYDVKMKEKGDIPEGYSVSREKKERFSLILESASTNQTSMYLCASSFTRNTGELFFGEGSRLTVL.

The chain combines TRBV5-1 with TRBJ2-7, with 7 bases aligning to TRBD1. Germline trimming cut 5 bases from V and 3 bases from J; bases unmatched to any gene: 5. Germline V CDR1 and CDR2: SGHRS, YFSETQ. This CDR3 contains 13 residues. The CDR3 DNA reads as TGCGCCAGCAGGAGACAGGGCGGCTACGAGCAGTACTTC. Encoded protein: CASRRQGGYEQYF.

The CDR3 DNA reads as TGTGCCAGTAGTACGAACCGGGACAGGGGAGTACCGAACACTGAAGCTTTCTTT. It specifies CASSTNRDRGVPNTEAFF. The rearrangement uses TRBV19 and TRBJ1-1; 10 nucleotides align to TRBD1. Germline CDR1 reads LNHDA; CDR2 reads SQIVND (reference sequence). The CDR3 is made up of 18 amino acids. V was pared by 4 bases and J by 1 base, with 12 bases of the junction left unmatched. The full variable domain, in which reference TRBV19 and TRBJ1-1 provide the parts outside the CDR3, is DGGITQSPKYLFRKEGQNVTLSCEQNLNHDAMYWYRQDPGQGLRLIYYSQIVNDFQKGDIAEGYSVSREKKESFPLTVTSAQKNPTAFYLCASSTNRDRGVPNTEAFFGQGTRLTVV.

This rearrangement joins TRBV7-9 to TRBJ1-3, with a tentative D call TRBD1 (5 bases). Trimming shortened V by 5 bases and J by 6 bases, and 14 bases separated the two germline ends. The CDR3 sequence is 14 residues long. Per the germline V gene, CDR1 is SEHNR and CDR2 is FQNEAQ (reference sequence). CDR3 amino acids: CASSSASRANTIYF. CDR3 nucleotide sequence: TGTGCCAGCAGCAGCGCATCCAGGGCAAACACCATATATTTT.

This clone is a singleton in its sample. V usage is TRBV5-1 and J usage is TRBJ1-2, with a possible D match to TRBD1 (5 bases). The CDR3 is 16 amino acids. V lost 4 bases and J lost 3, with 19 bases in between. Germline values: CDR1 SGHRS, CDR2 YFSETQ. The CDR3 DNA is TGCGCCAGCAGCCTTGGGGGGTCAGAGTTCGACTATGGCTACACCTTC. As protein: CASSLGGSEFDYGYTF.

Concerning this clone: One junction end does not reproduce the germline sequence, and a read error may be involved. The same CDR3 is also encoded by other DNA sequences in this sample. The rearrangement links TRBV30 to TRBJ1-6; the match to TRBD1 covers 7 bases. This CDR3 contains 15 residues. The germline V gene encodes CDR1 GTSNPN and CDR2 SVGIG (reference sequence). The CDR3 DNA sequence: TGTGCCGGCCGGGACAGCGTCTCCTATAATTCGCCCCTCCACTTT. This gives the protein CAGRDSVSYNSPLHF.

This clone showed up just once. The J gene is TRBJ2-7, the V gene TRBV27; 8 bases agree with TRBD1. V dropped 8 bases and J dropped 2; count of bases not matched to a gene: 8. There are 14 residues in the CDR3. Germline V gene lookup returns CDR1 MNHEY and CDR2 SMNVEV (reference sequence). DNA of the CDR3: TGTGCCAGCCCGCTAGGACAGGGCCCCTACGAGCAGTACTTC. Translation: CASPLGQGPYEQYF.

The CDR3 DNA sequence: TGTGCCAGCAGTCGAATTGGGCAGTCTGGGGCCAACGTCCTGACTTTC. Its translation is CASSRIGQSGANVLTF. This chain uses TRBV28 with TRBJ2-6; D uncertain. The germline V gene encodes CDR1 MDHEN and CDR2 SYDVKM. The germline V and J ends were trimmed by 5 bases and 1 base, with 12 bases remaining between them. The CDR3 contains 16 residues. The whole variable domain, remainder taken from reference TRBV28 and TRBJ2-6, is DVKVTQSSRYLVKRTGEKVFLECVQDMDHENMFWYRQDPGLGLRLIYFSYDVKMKEKGDIPEGYSVSREKKERFSLILESASTNQTSMYLCASSRIGQSGANVLTFGAGSRLTVL.

The CDR3 region has the DNA TGTGCCAGCAGCTACAGGGGAACTGAAGCTTTCTTT. It yields the protein CASSYRGTEAFF. The chain links TRBV7-3 to TRBJ1-1; 7 nucleotides agree with TRBD1. The CDR3 has 12 amino acids. From germline, CDR1 is SGHTA and CDR2 FQGTGA. J was trimmed by 5 bases and V by 4 bases; bases with no gene match: 1.

A few counts support this clone. The chain links TRBV18 to TRBJ1-5; TRBD1 might be the D (5 bases). The CDR3 sequence is 15 residues long. V was shortened by 1 base and J by 2 bases, with 9 bases between the two germline ends. Germline CDR1 is KGHSH and CDR2 is LQKENI. In DNA, the CDR3 is TGTGCCAGCTCACCACTTGGGGCCGGCAATCAGCCCCAGCATTTT. Its translation is CASSPLGAGNQPQHF.

The genes are TRBV7-9 and TRBJ2-5; TRBD2 matches 10 bases. Germline V gene sequence: CDR1 SEHNR, CDR2 FQNEAQ (reference sequence). The CDR3 has 14 residues. V gave up 10 bases and J gave up 2 bases; unmatched junction bases: 7. For the CDR3, the DNA is TGTGCCACCAGGACTAGCGGAATTCAAGAGACCCAGTACTTC. Residues: CATRTSGIQETQYF.

This clone was counted once. The chain carries TRBV13 and TRBJ1-2; 11 bases are shared with TRBD1. Germline V lookup: CDR1 PRHDT, CDR2 FYEKMQ (reference sequence). The ends lost 4 bases at V and 2 bases at J; junction bases unmatched: 9. The CDR3 spans 17 residues. CDR3 sequence (DNA): TGTGCCAGCAGCTACCGGGACAGGGGGAGCAGGAACTATGGCTACACCTTC. As protein: CASSYRDRGSRNYGYTF.

As concerns this clone: The sample contains more than one DNA sequence encoding this CDR3. The chain combines TRBV28 with TRBJ1-1; D gene uncertain. Germline V gene data show CDR1 as MDHEN and CDR2 as SYDVKM. Trimming removed 2 bases from V and 1 base from J, with 8 bases in between. The length of the CDR3 is 14 residues. The CDR3: CASSLAQPNTEAFF. In DNA form, the CDR3 reads TGTGCCAGCAGTTTAGCACAGCCGAACACTGAAGCTTTCTTT.

The chain uses TRBV5-1 and TRBJ1-1; TRBD1 matches at 7 bases. Germline trimming cut 2 bases from V and 1 base from J; bases unmatched to any gene: 5. Germline CDR1 SGHRS, CDR2 YFSETQ. The CDR3 is 15 residues long. CDR3 residues: CASSLQGSANTEAFF. CDR3 nucleotides: TGCGCCAGCAGCTTACAGGGGTCTGCGAACACTGAAGCTTTCTTT.

V gene TRBV18 combines with J gene TRBJ2-7; TRBD1 agrees at 9 bases. Per the germline V gene, CDR1 is KGHSH and CDR2 is LQKENI. The CDR3 totals 16 residues. J gave up 2 bases and V 0 bases, and 5 bases lay outside the gene matches. CDR3 in amino acids: CASSPPFGQGTYEQYF. CDR3 coding DNA: TGTGCCAGCTCACCACCGTTCGGACAGGGGACCTACGAGCAGTACTTC.

This chain joins TRBV10-3 and TRBJ1-1; D is possibly TRBD1 (5 bases). This CDR3 region has 14 residues. The V gene lost 3 bases and the J gene lost 5 bases, with 13 bases spanning the gap. Per germline, CDR1 ENHRY and CDR2 SYGVKD. The CDR3 region is CAISEQAQGTEAFF. Here the CDR3 DNA reads TGTGCCATCAGTGAACAGGCCCAAGGAACTGAAGCTTTCTTT.

The gene calls are TRBV25-1 and TRBJ2-5; 10 bases agree with TRBD2. The end of the DNA aligns better with TRBJ2-7, so the J call may be wrong. The CDR3 extends over 15 amino acids. Germline-derived CDR1 and CDR2 are MGHDK and SYGVNS. CDR3 nucleotide sequence: TGTGCCAGCAGTGAATCTCTAGCGGGAGCCTACGAGCAGTACTTC. As protein: CASSESLAGAYEQYF.

By sample fraction, this clone is medium-sized. V and J are TRBV7-8 and TRBJ2-2; unclear D gene. The V and J ends lost 4 bases and 2 bases respectively, with 2 bases between them. CDR3 size: 12 residues. The V gene's germline CDR1 is SGHVS and CDR2 FQNEAQ. The CDR3 region is CASSSNTGELFF. In DNA form, the CDR3 reads TGTGCCAGCAGCTCTAACACCGGGGAGCTGTTTTTT.

The chain couples TRBV7-9 to TRBJ1-2, with 9 bases identical to TRBD1. This CDR3 is built from 15 residues. Germline loops: CDR1 SEHNR, CDR2 FQNEAQ (reference sequence). V trimming: 1 base; J trimming: 8 bases; junction bases outside the gene matches: 8. As DNA, the CDR3 is TGTGCCAGCAGCTTAGACGGTGACAGGGGGGTCGGCTACACCTTC. Translation: CASSLDGDRGVGYTF.

V and J are TRBV19 and TRBJ1-5; perhaps TRBD1 as D (6 bases). V was clipped by 7 bases and J by 3 bases, with 16 bases between them. The germline V gene encodes CDR1 LNHDA and CDR2 SQIVND (reference sequence). This CDR3 contains 15 residues. As DNA, the CDR3 is TGTGCCAGTAACTTAGGGGGTACCTACAATCAGCCCCAGCATTTT. Protein product: CASNLGGTYNQPQHF.

V and J are TRBV7-9 and TRBJ2-3, with 8 positions matching TRBD2. The CDR3 spans 17 residues. The germline gives CDR1 SEHNR, CDR2 FQNEAQ (reference sequence). V dropped 6 bases and J dropped 4; count of bases not matched to a gene: 15. CDR3 DNA: TGTGCCAGCAGGCACTCAGGGAACGGGGGGGCCTCAGATACGCAGTATTTT. Translation: CASRHSGNGGASDTQYF.

This clone showed up just a few times. The chain uses TRBV19 and TRBJ1-1, with D unclear. Trimming removed 6 bases from V and 3 bases from J, with 14 bases in between. This CDR3 has 14 amino acids. Per germline, CDR1 LNHDA and CDR2 SQIVND (reference sequence). The CDR3, as DNA: TGTGCCAGTAGGAGAAGCTACGGGGACACTGAAGCTTTCTTT. Translating gives CASRRSYGDTEAFF. The whole variable domain, remainder taken from reference TRBV19 and TRBJ1-1, is DGGITQSPKYLFRKEGQNVTLSCEQNLNHDAMYWYRQDPGQGLRLIYYSQIVNDFQKGDIAEGYSVSREKKESFPLTVTSAQKNPTAFYLCASRRSYGDTEAFFGQGTRLTVV.

CDR3 amino acids: CASSLAESGFSVLTF. For the CDR3, the DNA is TGTGCCAGCAGCTTGGCCGAATCAGGGTTTAGCGTCCTGACTTTC. This sequence joins TRBV5-8 and TRBJ2-6; perhaps TRBD1 as D (5 bases). CDR1 is SGHTS and CDR2 is YDEGEE in the germline V gene. This CDR3 has 15 residues. The V end was cut by 0 bases, the J end by 12 bases, with 16 bases between.

The genes are TRBV6-5 and TRBJ1-5; TRBD1 agrees at 8 bases. J lost 5 bases, V lost 5 bases, and 2 bases had no gene match. The V gene's germline CDR1 is MNHEY and CDR2 SVGAGI. The CDR3 spans 13 residues. CDR3 coding DNA: TGTGCCAGCAGTCCGGACAGGGATCAGCCCCAGCATTTT. Translating gives CASSPDRDQPQHF.

The chain is built from TRBV6-5 and TRBJ2-7, with 7 nucleotides matching TRBD1. The CDR3 is 15 amino acids. The J segment lost 2 bases and the V segment lost 5 bases, leaving 9 bases of the junction unmatched. Germline V lookup: CDR1 MNHEY, CDR2 SVGAGI. CDR3 DNA sequence: TGTGCCAGCAGTCGGGACAGTCCACCGACCTACGAGCAGTACTTC. Residues: CASSRDSPPTYEQYF.

V and J are TRBV27 and TRBJ1-6; 8 positions agree with TRBD1. J gave up 6 bases and V 3 bases, and 1 base lay outside the gene matches. The germline V gene has CDR1 MNHEY and CDR2 SMNVEV (reference sequence). The length of the CDR3 is 14 residues. In DNA, the CDR3 is TGTGCCAGCAGTTTCGACAGGGGTAATTCACCCCTCCACTTT. Its translation: CASSFDRGNSPLHF.